This T cell receptor (beta chain) was captured in a study of blood T cell repertoires in COVID-19. Participants came from roughly 25 US areas, aged roughly 18 to 89 years. The ends lost 0 bases at V and 3 bases at J; junction bases unmatched: 8. The CDR3 contains 17 residues. Germline CDR1 is GTSNPN and CDR2 is SVGIG (reference sequence). Methods used by the authors: Estimates of nucleated cell counts were drawn from the amplification of reference gene primers. Assay: immunoSEQ multiplex PCR; the TCRdb copy retains only in-frame clones and omits some. The V and J calls and the clone size are those of that table, but D and trimming were determined from the DNA. The sample includes around 140,000 clones, just under 85% of them seen just once.

The source material was PBMCs or T cells enriched from blood (not recorded which). The receptor's source is a woman in her fifties or sixties with acute COVID-19. The gene calls are TRBV30 and TRBJ2-2; 9 nucleotides line up with TRBD2. DNA of the CDR3: TGTGCCTGGAGTGTACTGGCGGGAGGGCCTCACACCGGGGAGCTGTTTTTT. Its translation is CAWSVLAGGPHTGELFF. The whole variable domain, remainder taken from reference TRBV30 and TRBJ2-2, is SQTIHQWPATLVQPVGSPLSLECTVEGTSNPNLYWYRQAAGRGLQLLFYSVGIGQISSEVPQNLSASRPQDRQFILSSKKLLLSDSGFYLCAWSVLAGGPHTGELFFGEGSRLTVL.